These T cell receptor beta chains were read from a single sample in a study of T cell repertoires in cytomegalovirus infection. Each CDR3 protein gets one entry after TCRdb re-called the reads with MiXCR. The repertoire holds roughly 990,000 distinct CDR3 sequences, with around 32% as singletons. These receptors' targets are unknown. The material sequenced was cultured CD8+ T cells from PBMCs, taken from culture after CMV antigen stimulation. The source is a human donor in good health (CMV status not recorded). Some clones in this sample may be carry-over from other donors' samples. Both conserved end residues are trimmed from each CDR3. The order of the fields is V gene, CDR3 length, J gene, CDR3 protein.

V gene: TRBV6-6; CDR3 length: 9; J gene: TRBJ2-4; CDR3 protein: ASSYTEIQY
V gene: TRBV19; CDR3 length: 11; J gene: TRBJ1-5; CDR3 protein: ASSKKEGQPQH
V gene: TRBV7-9; CDR3 length: 14; J gene: TRBJ2-1; CDR3 protein: ASSPGTSVSYNEQF
V gene: TRBV7-6; CDR3 length: 12; J gene: TRBJ2-5; CDR3 protein: ASSDNRGPKTQY
V gene: TRBV6-2/TRBV6-3; CDR3 length: 11; J gene: TRBJ1-1; CDR3 protein: ASSYRRATEAF
V gene: TRBV7-6; CDR3 length: 13; J gene: TRBJ2-1; CDR3 protein: ASSLTGSLYNEQF
V gene: TRBV27; CDR3 length: 12; J gene: TRBJ1-5; CDR3 protein: ASSLMMSNQPQH
V gene: TRBV6-1; CDR3 length: 12; J gene: TRBJ2-2; CDR3 protein: ASLGGGSSGELF
V gene: TRBV12-3/TRBV12-4; CDR3 length: 16; J gene: TRBJ2-4; CDR3 protein: ASSLAGTSGGFENIQY
V gene: TRBV7-8; CDR3 length: 14; J gene: TRBJ1-4; CDR3 protein: ASSLGPILREEKLF
V gene: TRBV6-2/TRBV6-3; CDR3 length: 15; J gene: TRBJ1-4; CDR3 protein: ASSESTDSPTNEKLF
V gene: TRBV6-5; CDR3 length: 13; J gene: TRBJ2-1; CDR3 protein: ASSTGTSDYNEQF
V gene: TRBV6-2/TRBV6-3; CDR3 length: 15; J gene: TRBJ1-5; CDR3 protein: ASSSSPLGYSNQPQH
V gene: TRBV14; CDR3 length: 13; J gene: TRBJ2-3; CDR3 protein: ASSPGVSSTDTQY
V gene: TRBV10-2; CDR3 length: 12; J gene: TRBJ1-1; CDR3 protein: ASTGQGGTTEAF
V gene: TRBV2; CDR3 length: 10; J gene: TRBJ2-3; CDR3 protein: ADRLSTDTQY
V gene: TRBV6-5; CDR3 length: 12; J gene: TRBJ2-2; CDR3 protein: ASSYSWGAGELF
V gene: TRBV19; CDR3 length: 10; J gene: TRBJ2-1; CDR3 protein: ASLSGVNEQF
V gene: TRBV6-1; CDR3 length: 13; J gene: TRBJ2-1; CDR3 protein: ASRPGQGGFNEQF
V gene: TRBV7-6; CDR3 length: 10; J gene: TRBJ2-2; CDR3 protein: ASRQTPGELF
V gene: TRBV6-6; CDR3 length: 12; J gene: TRBJ1-2; CDR3 protein: ASRGQGALNGYT
V gene: TRBV25-1; CDR3 length: 9; J gene: TRBJ1-1; CDR3 protein: ASSVGATAF
V gene: TRBV10-3; CDR3 length: 14; J gene: TRBJ2-1; CDR3 protein: AISDSGTGGYNEQF
V gene: TRBV4-1; CDR3 length: 11; J gene: TRBJ2-5; CDR3 protein: ASSGRGDETQY
V gene: TRBV7-6; CDR3 length: 13; J gene: TRBJ2-5; CDR3 protein: ASSKTEPYQETQY